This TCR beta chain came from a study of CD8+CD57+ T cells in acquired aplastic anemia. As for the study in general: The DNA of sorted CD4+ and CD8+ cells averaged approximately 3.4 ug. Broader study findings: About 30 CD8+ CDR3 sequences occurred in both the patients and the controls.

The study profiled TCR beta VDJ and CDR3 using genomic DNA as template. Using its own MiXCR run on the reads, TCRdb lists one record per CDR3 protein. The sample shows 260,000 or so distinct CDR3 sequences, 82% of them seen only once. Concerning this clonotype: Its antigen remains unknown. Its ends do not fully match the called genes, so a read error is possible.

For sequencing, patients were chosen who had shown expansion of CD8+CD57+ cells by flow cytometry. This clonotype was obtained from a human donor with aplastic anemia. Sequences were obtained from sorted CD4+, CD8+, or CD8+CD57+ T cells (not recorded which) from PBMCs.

CDR3 DNA: TGCGCCAGCATCTTGGAAGGGGCAGATACGCAGTATTTT. It codes for CASILEGADTQYF. This chain connects TRBV5-1 to TRBJ2-3; weak D call: TRBD1 (5 bases). The length of the CDR3 is 13 residues. Per germline, CDR1 SGHRS and CDR2 YFSETQ.